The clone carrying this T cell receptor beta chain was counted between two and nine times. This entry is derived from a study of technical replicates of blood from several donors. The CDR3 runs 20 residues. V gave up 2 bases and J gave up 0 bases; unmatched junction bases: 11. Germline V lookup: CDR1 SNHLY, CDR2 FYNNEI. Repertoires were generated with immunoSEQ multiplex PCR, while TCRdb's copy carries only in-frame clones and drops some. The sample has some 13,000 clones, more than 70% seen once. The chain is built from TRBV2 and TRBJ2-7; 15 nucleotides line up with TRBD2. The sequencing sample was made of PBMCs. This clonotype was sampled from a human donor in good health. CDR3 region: CASSEPEGLAGGPISYEQYF. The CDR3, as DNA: TGTGCCAGCAGTGAACCGGAAGGACTAGCGGGAGGGCCTATCTCCTACGAGCAGTACTTC.